This T cell receptor (beta chain) was identified in a study of Ad26.COV2.S vaccination and SARS-CoV-2 variants. Study-wide results and limits: In vaccinated individuals, spike-specific CD8+ and CD4+ T cell responses reportedly displayed substantial breadth. Analyses of TCR breadth and depth may have underestimated total T cell responses. Similar non-spike TCR breadth was observed in recipients of vaccine and of placebo.

TCRdb's table, derived via immunoSEQ multiplex PCR, lists solely in-frame clones and lacks some. The sample shows under 250,000 clones, approximately 88% of them seen only once. The length of the CDR3 is 15 residues. From germline, CDR1 is SGHTA and CDR2 FQGNSA. V was clipped by 6 bases and J by 0 bases; unmatched bases: 6. Regarding this clone: What it binds is not known.

Indicated treatment: around 19 received Ad26.COV2.S at low or high dose, single or two shots; 5 received placebo; per-sample allocation not given. Sampling took place 63 days after the first vaccine or placebo injection. This sample comprised peripheral blood, obtained in a trial of Ad26.COV2.S vaccine versus placebo. The chain has TRBV7-2 and TRBJ2-3; TRBD2 matches 7 bases. This clonotype originated in a person between 18 and 65 years old who received the Ad26.COV2.S COVID-19 vaccine or a placebo. The CDR3 reads CASRKERDSTDTQYF. In DNA, the CDR3 is TGTGCCAGCAGAAAAGAGCGGGATAGCACAGATACGCAGTATTTT. Filled out from reference TRBV7-2 and TRBJ2-3, the complete variable domain reads GAGVSQSPSNKVTEKGKDVELRCDPISGHTALYWYRQSLGQGLEFLIYFQGNSAPDKSGLPSDRFSAERTGGSVSTLTIQRTQQEDSAVYLCASRKERDSTDTQYFGPGTRLTVL.